This T cell receptor beta chain was identified during a study of blood T cell repertoires in COVID-19. Here immunoSEQ multiplex PCR was the method, and the copy in TCRdb shows in-frame clones only, minus some. The sample holds roughly 500,000 clones; 88% are singletons and the top ten take approximately 1.8%. The CDR3 is 11 amino acids. The V gene's germline CDR1 is KGHSH and CDR2 LQKENI. V dropped 4 bases and J dropped 5 bases, with 4 bases sitting between them. The sample taken for sequencing was PBMCs or T cells enriched from blood (not recorded which). The V and J genes are TRBV18 and TRBJ2-3; D is ambiguous. This receptor was identified in a woman in her thirties or forties who had recovered from COVID-19. The CDR3 region is CASSLLDTQYF. The CDR3 DNA reads as TGTGCCAGCTCACTCCTAGATACGCAGTATTTT.